This passage covers 17 T cell receptor beta chains from one sample sequenced in a study of Graves' ophthalmopathy and Graves' hyperthyroidism. Amplification targeted the TCR beta CDR3 regions, with RNA transcripts as the source material. HTBI primers served in a first-round RT-PCR, which a second-round multiplex PCR followed. TCRdb re-derived calls from the multiplex PCR reads in MiXCR, one entry per CDR3 protein. The sample shows roughly 380,000 distinct CDR3 sequences, approximately 15% of them seen only once. Sequencing was performed on peripheral blood. The receptors were gathered from a woman in her late teens or twenties with stable Graves' hyperthyroidism.

This clonotype has only a few counts. The V gene is TRBV6-2 or TRBV6-3, the J gene TRBJ2-2; the D is unclear. CDR3 length: 12 residues. Deletions cut 2 bases from V and 7 bases from J, with 5 bases between. CDR1 and CDR2 from the germline V gene are MNHEY and SVGEGT. The CDR3 nucleotides read TGTGCCAGCAGTTACGCGGTCGGGGAGCTGTTTTTT. Translated: CASSYAVGELFF.

The CDR3 is CAITGDSNQPQHF. For the CDR3, the DNA is TGTGCCATCACAGGGGATAGCAATCAGCCCCAGCATTTT. The V and J genes are TRBV10-3 and TRBJ1-5, with a weak D call TRBD1 (6 bases). The V end lost 7 bases, the J end lost 0 bases, and 7 bases lay between the germline ends. In germline, CDR1 is ENHRY, CDR2 SYGVKD. The CDR3 totals 13 residues.

This clonotype has more than one count but fewer than ten. The J gene is TRBJ1-1, the V gene TRBV5-1; 7 nucleotides match TRBD1. CDR1 is SGHRS, CDR2 YFSETQ, per germline. The CDR3 length is 11 residues. Trimming removed 4 bases from V and 8 bases from J; junction bases left unmatched: 2. Here the CDR3 reads CASSQGQEAFF. The CDR3 DNA sequence: TGCGCCAGCAGCCAGGGACAGGAAGCTTTCTTT.

The rearrangement joins TRBV4-1 to TRBJ2-7; 7 bases align to TRBD2. The V and J ends lost 4 bases and 3 bases, in that order; junction bases with no gene match: 9. Looked up from germline, CDR1 is MGHRA and CDR2 is YSYEKL. This CDR3 region has 15 residues. CDR3: CASSPPAGELYEQYF. CDR3 in DNA: TGCGCCAGCAGCCCCCCTGCGGGGGAGCTCTACGAGCAGTACTTC.

This clonotype was counted many times. The chain has TRBV5-1 and TRBJ1-2; D is unclear. CDR1 and CDR2 (germline): SGHRS, YFSETQ. CDR3 length equals 15 residues. V lost 0 bases to trimming and J lost 1 base, with 10 bases between them. The chain's CDR3 is CASSLVEGNNYGYTF. CDR3 nucleotide sequence: TGCGCCAGCAGCTTGGTAGAGGGCAATAACTATGGCTACACCTTC.

The J gene is TRBJ2-2, the V gene TRBV30; D perhaps matches TRBD2 (5 bases). The ends were cut back, 7 bases at V and 0 bases at J, with 21 bases in the middle. This CDR3 comprises 17 residues. Germline V gene data show CDR1 as GTSNPN and CDR2 as SVGIG (reference sequence). The CDR3 DNA is TGTGCCTACTACCGACCAAGGACTTCCGCGAACACCGGGGAGCTGTTTTTT. Translated: CAYYRPRTSANTGELFF.

J is TRBJ1-1 and V is TRBV2; 7 nucleotides agree with TRBD1. V trimming: 6 bases; J trimming: 0 bases; junction bases outside the gene matches: 10. Germline V CDR1 and CDR2: SNHLY, FYNNEI. This CDR3 comprises 16 residues. The CDR3 DNA sequence: TGTGCCAGCAGCGCCACCGCCGGGACAGTGAACACTGAAGCTTTCTTT. Amino acids: CASSATAGTVNTEAFF.

The CDR3 region has the DNA TGCGCCAGCAGAGCGGGGGAGACCCAGTACTTC. It yields the protein CASRAGETQYF. J is TRBJ2-5 and V is TRBV5-1; 7 bases are shared with TRBD2. The length of the CDR3 is 11 residues. The trim removed 5 bases at V and 5 bases at J, leaving 0 bases unmatched. Per germline, CDR1 SGHRS and CDR2 YFSETQ.

The sample holds many counts of this clonotype. The V and J genes are TRBV2 and TRBJ1-1; 8 nucleotides line up with TRBD1. The CDR3 contains 18 residues. V trimming: 6 bases; J trimming: 1 base; junction bases outside the gene matches: 16. The germline V gene has CDR1 SNHLY and CDR2 FYNNEI. The chain's CDR3 is CASRRAGRTGRGNTEAFF. As DNA, the CDR3 is TGTGCCAGCAGGCGGGCCGGACGGACAGGGCGTGGGAACACTGAAGCTTTCTTT.

This clonotype has at least ten counts. The chain is built from TRBV10-3 and TRBJ1-1; D is unclear. This CDR3 has 12 residues. The V gene lost 3 bases and the J gene lost 1 base, with 3 bases spanning the gap. Germline V gene lookup returns CDR1 ENHRY and CDR2 SYGVKD. The CDR3 is CAISESNTEAFF. The CDR3 DNA reads as TGTGCCATCAGTGAATCGAACACTGAAGCTTTCTTT.

This clonotype was seen repeatedly, ten times or more. The chain is built from TRBV7-2 and TRBJ2-5; D possibly matches TRBD1 or TRBD2 (5 bases each). Germline V gives CDR1 SGHTA, CDR2 FQGNSA. The CDR3 spans 16 residues. The V end was cut by 0 bases, the J end by 7 bases, with 18 bases between. In DNA form, the CDR3 reads TGTGCCAGCAGCTTAGCGGCTACGGGACCTGGGGGGACCCAGTACTTC. This translates into CASSLAATGPGGTQYF.

This clonotype appeared many times. This chain uses TRBV6-5 with TRBJ1-1; unclear D gene. V lost 2 bases to trimming and J lost 5 bases, with 9 bases between them. Germline V CDR1 and CDR2: MNHEY, SVGAGI. This CDR3 is built from 13 residues. The CDR3 region has the DNA TGTGCCAGCAGTTACGCGGACTCGACTGAAGCTTTCTTT. It codes for CASSYADSTEAFF.

This clonotype was seen many times. This sequence joins TRBV5-1 and TRBJ2-5; perhaps D is TRBD1 or TRBD2 (7 bases each). Trimming pared 6 bases from V and 5 bases from J, leaving 17 bases between. This CDR3 spans 14 amino acids. Germline loops: CDR1 SGHRS, CDR2 YFSETQ. CDR3 in amino acids: CASMSRGGIETQYF. For the CDR3, the DNA is TGCGCCAGCATGAGCAGGGGGGGTATCGAGACCCAGTACTTC.

This clonotype has a count of ten or more. The chain has TRBV6-5 and TRBJ2-2; 9 bases agree with TRBD1. The germline V gene encodes CDR1 MNHEY and CDR2 SVGAGI. V lost 3 bases, J lost 6 bases, and 5 bases stayed unmatched. This CDR3 contains 15 residues. CDR3 in amino acids: CASSYPGQGSGELFF. CDR3 bases: TGTGCCAGCAGTTATCCAGGACAGGGGTCCGGGGAGCTGTTTTTT.

The count of this clonotype is one. An end of the junction differs from the germline gene, which may be a read error. V is TRBV12-3 or TRBV12-4 and J is TRBJ1-3, with D maybe TRBD1 (6 bases). The CDR3 covers 13 residues. In DNA form, the CDR3 reads TGTGCCAGCAGTGAAGGGGGGCCAGGGACCAGAAATTTT. Protein: CASSEGGPGTRNF.

This clonotype was counted between two and nine times. A clone one base away is much larger, so this may be a read error. The chain combines TRBV11-3 with TRBJ2-7, with 8 nucleotides matching TRBD1. The length of the CDR3 is 15 residues. Germline lookup yields CDR1 SGHNT and CDR2 YENEEA. CDR3 nucleotides: TGTGCCAGCGGCTTAGGTGGGACAGGTACCCACGAGCAGTACTTC. This sequence encodes CASGLGGTGTHEQYF.

This clonotype came up many times. The genes are TRBV12-3 or TRBV12-4 and TRBJ1-2; D not resolved. Trimming pared 5 bases from V and 3 bases from J, leaving 13 bases between. CDR3 length equals 14 residues. CDR3 coding DNA: TGTGCCAGCAGTCAACGGACGGACTACTATGGCTACACCTTC. Its translation: CASSQRTDYYGYTF.